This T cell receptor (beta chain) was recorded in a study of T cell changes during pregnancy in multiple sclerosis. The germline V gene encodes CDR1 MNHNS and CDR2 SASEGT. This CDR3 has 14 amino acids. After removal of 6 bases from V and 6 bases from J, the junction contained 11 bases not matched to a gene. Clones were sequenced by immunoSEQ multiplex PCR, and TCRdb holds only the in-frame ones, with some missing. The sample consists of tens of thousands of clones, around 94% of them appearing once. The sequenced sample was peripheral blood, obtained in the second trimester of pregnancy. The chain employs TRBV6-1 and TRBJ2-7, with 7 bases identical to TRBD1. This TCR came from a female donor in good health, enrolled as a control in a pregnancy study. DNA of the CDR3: TGTGCCAGCAGCTTGACAGGGACGGTTCTCGAGCAGTACTTC. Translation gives CASSLTGTVLEQYF.